A single sample is the source of the 20 T cell receptor beta chains below, sequenced in a study of OX40 agonist ivuxolimab in advanced cancers. Library preparation was by the immunoSEQ multiplex PCR assay. As stored in TCRdb, this immuneACCESS dataset retains in-frame rearrangements with V and J assigned. A fraction of the clones does not appear; measured against another copy, unresolved V genes explain less than half of the discrepancy, and the remainder lacks a known reason. The sample profile shows roughly 80,000 clones; 90% of them were found once. Of the sample, about 1.8% is held by the ten largest clones. Specimen: CD4+ or CD8+ T cells sorted from blood, collected in a trial of the OX40 agonist ivuxolimab. Receptors were obtained from an adult with an advanced solid tumor such as melanoma, head and neck, liver or kidney cancer.

The genes are TRBV19 and TRBJ1-2; a possible D gene is TRBD1 (6 bases). The CDR3 runs 15 residues. V was shortened by 0 bases and J by 4 bases, with 12 bases between the two germline ends. The germline V gene encodes CDR1 LNHDA and CDR2 SQIVND (reference sequence). CDR3 in DNA: TGTGCCAGTAGTATAGATTGGACAGCCGGCTATGGCTACACCTTC. Protein: CASSIDWTAGYGYTF.

This chain uses TRBV18 with TRBJ2-6, with 10 bases fitting TRBD1. The CDR3 has 17 amino acids. Germline V lookup: CDR1 KGHSH, CDR2 LQKENI. With 5 bases clipped from V and 1 base from J, the junction kept 5 bases outside the gene matches. CDR3 sequence reads: CASSSTGGASGANVLTF. CDR3 sequence (DNA): TGTGCCAGCTCATCGACAGGGGGCGCTTCTGGGGCCAACGTCCTGACTTTC.

This clone is a singleton in its sample. The V call is TRBV2, the J call TRBJ2-1; TRBD1 aligns across 8 bases. J lost 4 bases, V lost 6 bases, and 2 bases had no gene match. CDR3 length equals 13 residues. From germline, CDR1 is SNHLY and CDR2 FYNNEI. CDR3 residues: CASRDREYNEQFF. As DNA, the CDR3 is TGTGCCAGCAGGGACAGGGAATACAATGAGCAGTTCTTC.

The chain is built from TRBV11-2 and TRBJ1-1; no clear D. CDR1 SGHAT and CDR2 FQNNGV come from the germline V gene. The V end was cut by 7 bases, the J end by 3 bases, with 12 bases between. The CDR3 contains 13 residues. In DNA form, the CDR3 reads TGTGCCAGCACCTTCACCGGGGACACTGAAGCTTTCTTT. Its protein is CASTFTGDTEAFF.

This clone was observed a single time. The chain carries TRBV9 and TRBJ2-2; TRBD1 matches at 7 bases. Germline loops: CDR1 SGDLS, CDR2 YYNGEE. J gave up 0 bases and V 5 bases, and 10 bases lay outside the gene matches. CDR3 length equals 17 residues. The CDR3 region is CASRDFPGQSNTGELFF. The CDR3 nucleotides are TGTGCCAGCAGAGACTTCCCGGGACAGTCGAACACCGGGGAGCTGTTTTTT.

V gene TRBV19 combines with J gene TRBJ1-5, with TRBD1 matching over 8 bases. Germline V gene sequence: CDR1 LNHDA, CDR2 SQIVND (reference sequence). Unmatched junction bases numbered 6, after V lost 5 bases and J lost 0 bases. CDR3 length: 16 residues. The CDR3 loop reads CASSPRTGYSNQPQHF. As DNA, the CDR3 is TGTGCCAGTAGTCCACGGACAGGGTATAGCAATCAGCCCCAGCATTTT.

This chain uses TRBV7-8 with TRBJ2-6; 7 bases line up with TRBD1. The CDR3 is 15 residues long. Germline CDR1 SGHVS, CDR2 FQNEAQ. V trimming: 11 bases; J trimming: 0 bases; junction bases outside the gene matches: 7. The CDR3 DNA reads TGTGCCGTGACAGGGCCCATCTCTGGGGCCAACGTCCTGACTTTC. Translated, it gives CAVTGPISGANVLTF. Looking up the rest from reference TRBV7-8 and TRBJ2-6 gives the full variable domain: GAGVSQSPRYKVAKRGQDVALRCDPISGHVSLFWYQQALGQGPEFLTYFQNEAQLDKSGLPSDRFFAERPEGSVSTLKIQRTQQEDSAVYLCAVTGPISGANVLTFGAGSRLTVL.

The CDR3 loop is CASSPLSISTDTQYF. The CDR3 DNA follows: TGTGCCAGCAGCCCACTTTCCATTAGCACAGATACGCAGTATTTT. The J gene is TRBJ2-3, the V gene TRBV7-2; D unclear. The length of the CDR3 is 15 residues. CDR1 is SGHTA and CDR2 is FQGNSA in the germline V gene. The V end lost 5 bases, the J end lost 0 bases, and 12 bases lay between the germline ends.

This clone has just one count. The chain has TRBV19 and TRBJ1-3, with 7 bases fitting TRBD1. This CDR3 is 17 amino acids long. V lost 3 bases and J lost 0; bases outside the gene matches: 8. Germline CDR1 reads LNHDA; CDR2 reads SQIVND (reference sequence). This CDR3 is CASSIRDSPSSGNTIYF. CDR3 DNA: TGTGCCAGTAGTATCCGGGACAGCCCCAGCTCTGGAAACACCATATATTTT.

The J gene is TRBJ2-3, the V gene TRBV5-1; possible D gene TRBD2, 6 bases. Trimming left V 0 bases short and J 0 bases short, with 11 bases between. The CDR3 is 16 amino acids. Germline V lookup: CDR1 SGHRS, CDR2 YFSETQ. The CDR3 bases are TGCGCCAGCAGCTTGGGAGGGAGGCCGAGCACAGATACGCAGTATTTT. Translation gives CASSLGGRPSTDTQYF.

The V call is TRBV28, the J call TRBJ1-2; weak D call: TRBD1 (5 bases). This CDR3 spans 15 amino acids. Germline V gives CDR1 MDHEN, CDR2 SYDVKM. V lost 2 bases and J lost 1, with 11 bases in between. In DNA form, the CDR3 reads TGTGCCAGCAGTTTAATGGGGGACCTTAACTATGGCTACACCTTC. Encoded protein: CASSLMGDLNYGYTF.

The V call is TRBV28, the J call TRBJ2-7; D may be TRBD1 (5 bases). Germline V gene sequence: CDR1 MDHEN, CDR2 SYDVKM. Trimming cost V 6 bases and J 3 bases, with 9 bases left between them. This CDR3 spans 12 amino acids. CDR3 coding DNA: TGTGCCAGCAGGAATCAGGGCTACGAGCAGTACTTC. Protein product: CASRNQGYEQYF. Full variable domain (missing parts from reference TRBV28 and TRBJ2-7): DVKVTQSSRYLVKRTGEKVFLECVQDMDHENMFWYRQDPGLGLRLIYFSYDVKMKEKGDIPEGYSVSREKKERFSLILESASTNQTSMYLCASRNQGYEQYFGPGTRLTVT.

V is TRBV29-1 and J is TRBJ2-5, with 8 bases matching TRBD1. Germline V CDR1 and CDR2: SQVTM, ANQGSEA. The CDR3 has 12 residues. V shed 7 bases and J 5 bases; nucleotides not matched to a gene: 6. CDR3 sequence reads: CSAHRGSETQYF. The CDR3 DNA sequence: TGCAGCGCCCACAGGGGGTCGGAGACCCAGTACTTC.

This chain uses TRBV2 with TRBJ2-7; D is undetermined. The V and J ends lost 5 bases and 3 bases respectively, with 5 bases between them. Germline values: CDR1 SNHLY, CDR2 FYNNEI. The CDR3 has 11 residues. The CDR3 sequence: CASSYNYEQYF. CDR3 DNA: TGTGCCAGCAGTTACAACTACGAGCAGTACTTC.

This chain links TRBV28 with TRBJ1-1; D is unresolved. The germline V gene has CDR1 MDHEN and CDR2 SYDVKM. The CDR3 has 14 amino acids. Trimming stripped 5 bases from V and 4 bases from J, with 14 bases between. The CDR3 nucleotides read TGTGCCAGCAGTCTACCGGACCGGGGCACTGAAGCTTTCTTT. This sequence encodes CASSLPDRGTEAFF. The full variable domain, with the rest looked up from reference TRBV28 and TRBJ1-1, is DVKVTQSSRYLVKRTGEKVFLECVQDMDHENMFWYRQDPGLGLRLIYFSYDVKMKEKGDIPEGYSVSREKKERFSLILESASTNQTSMYLCASSLPDRGTEAFFGQGTRLTVV.

The genes are TRBV11-3 and TRBJ2-1; 12 bases agree with TRBD2. V lost 1 base, J lost 9 bases, and 7 bases stayed unmatched. The CDR3 contains 16 residues. Germline CDR1 is SGHNT and CDR2 is YENEEA. The chain's CDR3 is CASSLALAGGAGEQFF. CDR3 in DNA: TGTGCCAGCAGCTTAGCGCTAGCGGGGGGGGCAGGTGAGCAGTTCTTC.

Regarding this clone: Relative to the germline gene, one junction end is altered; a read error may explain this. J is TRBJ2-3 and V is TRBV7-7; D is possibly TRBD1 (5 bases). The CDR3 spans 13 residues. Germline CDR1 and CDR2: SSHAT and FNYEAQ (reference sequence). The chain's CDR3 is CASSLSGTDTQYF. CDR3 bases: TGTGCTAGCAGCTTATCAGGGACAGATACGCAGTATTTT.

The J gene is TRBJ1-4, the V gene TRBV15, with a tentative D call TRBD1 (5 bases). V was trimmed by 1 base and J by 8 bases, leaving 14 bases between them. The CDR3 loop spans 15 amino acids. CDR1 and CDR2 (germline): LNHNV, YYDKDF (reference sequence). In DNA, the CDR3 is TGTGCCACCAGCAGAGCAGGCCAGGGACGGGAAAAACTGTTTTTT. Translated, it gives CATSRAGQGREKLFF.

V gene TRBV5-1 combines with J gene TRBJ1-3, with D tentatively TRBD1 (5 bases). The V gene lost 6 bases and the J gene lost 11 bases, with 18 bases spanning the gap. Germline CDR1 SGHRS, CDR2 YFSETQ. This CDR3 is 13 amino acids long. The CDR3 region is CASMVEGGDAIYF. CDR3 nucleotide sequence: TGCGCCAGCATGGTTGAGGGAGGGGACGCCATATATTTT.

This clone has only a few counts. The rearrangement uses TRBV6-6 and TRBJ2-3; 12 nucleotides match TRBD2. V gave up 6 bases and J gave up 2 bases; unmatched junction bases: 6. This CDR3 is built from 16 residues. Per the germline V gene, CDR1 is MNHNY and CDR2 is SVGAGI (reference sequence). CDR3 sequence (DNA): TGTGCCAGCAGCATACTAGCGGGGGGAATCACAGATACGCAGTATTTT. As protein: CASSILAGGITDTQYF.